This TCR beta chain was recovered during a study of vaccination effects on CD4 cells after COVID-19. V was cut by 0 bases and J by 5 bases, with 6 bases left in between. CDR1 is SQVTM, CDR2 ANQGSEA, per germline. CDR3 length: 12 residues. Clones were sequenced by immunoSEQ multiplex PCR, and TCRdb holds only the in-frame ones, with some missing. Here the sample spans 35,000 to 50,000 clones, around 77% being singletons. ViraFEST used viral peptide pools to expand antigen-specific CD4+ T cells before sequencing. Culturing for about 10 days preceded CD4+ T cell isolation. Among the vaccine recipients, none had a prior SARS-CoV-2 infection, and nucleocapsid antibodies were negative. Details on this clone: The antigen is undetermined.

The chain uses TRBV29-1 and TRBJ2-3; D is ambiguous. The receptor comes from a human donor who received a COVID-19 vaccine. Sequences were derived from CD4+ T cells from PBMCs cultured with HCoV-NL63 spike peptides, sampled before COVID-19 vaccination. The CDR3 spells CSVEDNRDTQYF. The CDR3 coding sequence is TGCAGCGTTGAAGATAATAGAGATACGCAGTATTTT.